This TCR beta chain was recovered during a study of spatial heterogeneity in lung cancer. Study information: Alpha-chain detections were consistently fewer than beta-chain detections among the sequences. In the raw reads, each unique TCR and UMI combination was present more than ten times on average.

The CDR3 is made up of 14 amino acids. Germline CDR1 is DFQATT and CDR2 is SNEGSKA (reference sequence). V was trimmed by 4 bases and J by 5 bases, leaving 17 bases between them. Every cDNA TCR molecule received its own unique molecular identifier. One entry per CDR3 protein, called by TCRdb with MiXCR from the 5' RACE reads. The sample comprises some 83,000 distinct CDR3 sequences, approximately 18% of which are singletons, and 6.2% rests with the top ten. This clonotype was seen more than once but under ten times. Time point reported: sample taken at primary tumor resection. TCRs were sequenced from unsorted whole RNA of tumor, nontumor lung or PBMC. Donors were 55 to 75 untreated early-stage non-small cell lung cancer patients.

The starting material was PBMCs, obtained at surgery. This clonotype was sampled from a male donor with early-stage non-small cell lung cancer. The chain joins TRBV20-1 to TRBJ1-1; D might be TRBD1 (5 bases). As DNA, the CDR3 is TGCAGTGCTACCAGGGCGGGGCCGGGGACTGAAGCTTTCTTT. It encodes CSATRAGPGTEAFF.